This TCR beta chain was recorded in a study of CD8 T cells in Susac syndrome. Study-wide points: Repertoires of Susac syndrome CD4+ T cells lacked clonal expansion.

With regard to this clonotype: Its antigen is still unknown.

The CDR3 sequence is 13 residues long. Germline lookup yields CDR1 MNHEY and CDR2 SVGAGI. The V gene lost 6 bases and the J gene lost 2 bases, with 8 bases spanning the gap. Random hexamers were used to reverse transcribe an amount of roughly 0.45 to 1 ug RNA. By means of immunoSEQ multiplex PCR, TCR beta CDR3 spanning 54 Vbeta and 13 Jbeta underwent amplification. TCRdb itself ran the immunoSEQ multiplex PCR reads through MiXCR, one entry per CDR3 protein. The data hold under 200,000 distinct CDR3 sequences, with around 95% observed a single time. V gene TRBV6-5 combines with J gene TRBJ1-5; D is undetermined. Sequenced input: CD4+ T cells from PBMCs. The source of this sequence is a human donor with Susac syndrome. The CDR3, as DNA: TGTGCCAGCAGCCCGTGGGGCAATCAGCCCCAGCATTTT. Translated, it gives CASSPWGNQPQHF.